This is a list of T cell receptor beta chains from one sample in a study of T cell responses to AZD1222 COVID-19 vaccine. TCRdb's table, derived via immunoSEQ multiplex PCR, lists solely in-frame clones and lacks some. Of approximately 130,000 clones listed, 80% to 95% are singletons. Sequencing used peripheral blood, obtained on day 0 of AZD1222 vaccination. The receptors here all came from an adult in good health. Both conserved end residues are part of each CDR3.

>TRBJ1-5|TRBV27
CASSFVRNQPQHF
>TRBJ2-2|TRBV19
CASSGQSNTGELFF
>TRBJ1-6|TRBV6-5
CASRGLSSYNSPLHF
>TRBJ2-1|TRBV6-2/TRBV6-3
CASSTRTFWGNNEQFF
>TRBJ2-3|TRBV24-1
CATSDPLTGDTQYF
>TRBJ2-7|TRBV15
CATSRDYAAGQYF
>TRBJ2-2|TRBV6-5
CASMGVELFF
>TRBJ2-2|TRBV4-1
CASSQDSSWGTGELFF
>TRBJ1-5|TRBV7-2
CASSLQDQPQHF
>TRBJ2-5|TRBV5-8
CASQLAGVGQETQYF
>TRBJ2-1|TRBV18
CASSPGQNNEQFF
>TRBJ1-1|TRBV6-5
CASKPGTASTEAFF
>TRBJ1-1|TRBV5-6
CASSRRLTGGTEHAEAFF
>TRBJ2-4|TRBV14
CASSQIWGGPGENIQYF
>TRBJ1-5|TRBV28
CASNSQGSDQPQHF
>TRBJ2-7|TRBV5-1
CASSLSPGQAYEQYF
>TRBJ1-4|TRBV6-5
CASSNPGQGTEKLFF
>TRBJ1-5|TRBV6-6
CASSPTWGNQPQHF
>TRBJ2-3|TRBV7-2
CASSYPPGNSVTDTQYF
>TRBJ2-6|TRBV7-9
CASSLAGGAQDGANVLTF
>TRBJ2-7|TRBV14
CASSPRWGEQYF
>TRBJ2-1|TRBV12-5
CASGLGTGGWSYNEQFF
>TRBJ1-2|TRBV19
CAIKGGTFNGYTF
>TRBJ1-6|TRBV5-1
CASSLGQENSPLHF
>TRBJ2-1|TRBV7-9
CASATGGEQFF
>TRBJ2-7|TRBV9
CASSVSLAIEQYF
>TRBJ2-7|TRBV15
CATSREGGGGYEQYF